A selection of T cell receptor beta chains follows, all from one sample in a study of OX40 agonist ivuxolimab in advanced cancers. Libraries were prepared by immunoSEQ multiplex PCR; TCRdb keeps only in-frame clonotypes and omits some of them. The table records about 81,000 clones, 88% of them present only once. The sequencing used CD4+ or CD8+ T cells sorted from blood, collected in a trial of the OX40 agonist ivuxolimab. The receptors come from an adult with an advanced solid tumor such as melanoma, head and neck, liver or kidney cancer. Each CDR3 is given with its conserved first and last residue. D genes are given only for firm matches. Part of the rows lack a size; the others show once, few, many or a class for expanded clones.

d_call: -
j_call: TRBJ2-7
clone_size: -
v_call: TRBV9
cdr3_nt: TGTGCCAGCAGTGTAGTAGGAGAATCCTCGGAGCAGTACTTC
cdr3_aa: CASSVVGESSEQYF

d_call: -
j_call: TRBJ1-2
clone_size: -
v_call: TRBV19
cdr3_nt: TGTGCCACCTACGGGGGTTATGGCTACACCTTC
cdr3_aa: CATYGGYGYTF

d_call: -
j_call: TRBJ1-6
clone_size: -
v_call: TRBV5-3
cdr3_nt: TGTGCCAGAAGCTTGGGATCCCAGGGAGACAACAGCTCACCCCTCCACTTT
cdr3_aa: CARSLGSQGDNSSPLHF

d_call: -
j_call: TRBJ2-7
clone_size: -
v_call: TRBV5-4
cdr3_nt: TGTGCCAGCAGCTTCAGGGGGGCCCCCTACGAGCAGTACTTC
cdr3_aa: CASSFRGAPYEQYF

d_call: -
j_call: TRBJ1-3
clone_size: -
v_call: TRBV25-1
cdr3_nt: TGTGCCAGTGAGTGGTCAAGCGGGAACACCATATATTTT
cdr3_aa: CASEWSSGNTIYF

d_call: -
j_call: TRBJ2-2
clone_size: -
v_call: TRBV2
cdr3_nt: TGTGCCAGCAGTAAAGCGAACACCGGGGAGCTGTTTTTT
cdr3_aa: CASSKANTGELFF

d_call: TRBD1
j_call: TRBJ2-2
clone_size: -
v_call: TRBV11-1
cdr3_nt: TGTGCCAGCAGCCCGGGACAGTCAGGGGAGCTGTTTTTT
cdr3_aa: CASSPGQSGELFF

d_call: -
j_call: TRBJ2-1
clone_size: -
v_call: TRBV6-5
cdr3_nt: TGTGCCACCGACAGGCTCGGAACCTACAATGAGCAGTTCTTC
cdr3_aa: CATDRLGTYNEQFF

d_call: -
j_call: TRBJ1-1
clone_size: few
v_call: TRBV2
cdr3_nt: TGTGCCAGCTCTGCGAACACTGAAGCTTTCTTT
cdr3_aa: CASSANTEAFF

d_call: TRBD1
j_call: TRBJ1-2
clone_size: once
v_call: TRBV7-3
cdr3_nt: TGTGCCAGCAGCCATGGGGACAGGGGCAACTATGGCTACACCTTC
cdr3_aa: CASSHGDRGNYGYTF

d_call: -
j_call: TRBJ2-1
clone_size: -
v_call: TRBV12-5
cdr3_nt: TGTGCTAGTGGTACTAGTGGGGGGGCAGGGGAGCAGTTCTTC
cdr3_aa: CASGTSGGAGEQFF